The 28 T cell receptor beta chains listed next were all sequenced from one sample in a study of T-cell memory formation after mild COVID-19. TCRdb reprocessed the 5' RACE reads via MiXCR and lists one record per CDR3 protein. This table holds about 350,000 distinct CDR3 sequences, 20% to 25% found once. Sequencing input: PBMCs or a T cell subset sorted from them (not recorded which). These receptors originate from a man aged 18 to 30 who had mild COVID-19 (a few samples of this study predate the infection). Cell type and time point are not known.

The gene calls are TRBV3-1 and TRBJ1-4; D remains ambiguous. The CDR3 is made up of 14 amino acids. With 8 bases removed from V and 8 bases from J, the gap between germline ends came to 18 bases. Germline-derived CDR1 and CDR2 are LGHDT and YNNKEL (reference sequence). DNA for the CDR3: TGTGCCAGCGGCTCTACGCGACAAGGAGAAAAACTGTTTTTT. Amino acids: CASGSTRQGEKLFF.

The V and J genes are TRBV5-1 and TRBJ2-7; D tentatively fits TRBD1 or TRBD2 (5 bases each). V lost 5 bases to trimming and J lost 0 bases, with 15 bases between them. The CDR3 covers 15 residues. Germline-derived CDR1 and CDR2 are SGHRS and YFSETQ. CDR3 region: CASSLGVGNSYEQYV. CDR3 sequence (DNA): TGCGCCAGCAGTCTGGGGGTGGGAAACTCCTACGAGCAGTACGTC.

In this sample, this clonotype turned up a few times. The V and J genes are TRBV11-2 and TRBJ2-1; D unclear. Per germline, CDR1 SGHAT and CDR2 FQNNGV. The CDR3 is 13 residues long. Trimming stripped 8 bases from V and 0 bases from J, with 8 bases between. CDR3 residues: CASQPSSYNEQFF. The CDR3 DNA sequence: TGTGCCAGCCAGCCGAGCTCCTACAATGAGCAGTTCTTC.

This clonotype came up a few times. The chain employs TRBV7-6 and TRBJ2-2; D is uncertain. CDR3 size: 11 residues. V lost 8 bases and J lost 5, with 6 bases in between. Per the germline V gene, CDR1 is SGHVS and CDR2 is FNYEAQ. The chain's CDR3 is CASGVTGELFF. The DNA for the CDR3 is TGTGCCAGCGGGGTTACCGGGGAGCTGTTTTTT.

At least ten counts were recorded for this clonotype. This chain connects TRBV4-1 to TRBJ2-2, with D uncertain. Germline lookup yields CDR1 MGHRA and CDR2 YSYEKL. The CDR3 extends over 15 amino acids. Trimming took 0 bases from V and 4 from J, leaving 9 bases between them. CDR3 sequence: CASSQELLPTGELFF. For the CDR3, the DNA is TGCGCCAGCAGCCAAGAACTACTCCCCACCGGGGAGCTGTTTTTT.

This chain joins TRBV7-2 and TRBJ2-3; 11 bases align to TRBD2. V lost 5 bases, J lost 5 bases, and 3 bases stayed unmatched. Germline V lookup: CDR1 SGHTA, CDR2 FQGNSA. The CDR3 covers 14 residues. CDR3 nucleotide sequence: TGTGCCAGCAGCCTTAGCGGGGGGGAAGATACGCAGTATTTT. Translated: CASSLSGGEDTQYF. Together with reference TRBV7-2 and TRBJ2-3, the CDR3 gives the full variable domain: GAGVSQSPSNKVTEKGKDVELRCDPISGHTALYWYRQSLGQGLEFLIYFQGNSAPDKSGLPSDRFSAERTGGSVSTLTIQRTQQEDSAVYLCASSLSGGEDTQYFGPGTRLTVL.

The V call is TRBV19, the J call TRBJ2-2; TRBD2 might be the D (6 bases). The germline V gene encodes CDR1 LNHDA and CDR2 SQIVND (reference sequence). The V gene lost 4 bases and the J gene lost 0 bases, with 21 bases spanning the gap. The CDR3 is 19 residues long. The CDR3 sequence: CASSKNAPRRGTNTGELFF. The CDR3 region has the DNA TGTGCCAGTAGTAAAAACGCCCCCCGACGCGGGACGAACACCGGGGAGCTGTTTTTT.

The CDR3 is CASSPTGGSSGELFF. The DNA of the CDR3 is TGTGCCAGCAGCCCCACGGGGGGGTCGTCCGGGGAGCTGTTTTTT. The gene calls are TRBV13 and TRBJ2-2; 8 nucleotides line up with TRBD2. There are 15 residues in the CDR3. CDR1 is PRHDT, CDR2 FYEKMQ, per germline (reference sequence). V trimming: 5 bases; J trimming: 6 bases; junction bases outside the gene matches: 8. The full variable domain, completed using reference TRBV13 and TRBJ2-2, is AAGVIQSPRHLIKEKRETATLKCYPIPRHDTVYWYQQGPGQDPQFLISFYEKMQSDKGSIPDRFSAQQFSDYHSELNMSSLELGDSALYFCASSPTGGSSGELFFGEGSRLTVL.

At least ten counts were recorded for this clonotype. CDR3 bases: TGTGCCAGCAGCTTATCCGGGACTACCAATGAGCAGTTCTTC. It specifies CASSLSGTTNEQFF. V usage is TRBV7-9 and J usage is TRBJ2-1; 7 nucleotides agree with TRBD2. This CDR3 spans 14 amino acids. Germline CDR1 is SEHNR and CDR2 is FQNEAQ (reference sequence). With V trimmed by 2 bases and J by 6 bases, 4 bases remained unmatched.

This clonotype was recorded a few times. The chain recombines TRBV29-1 with TRBJ2-2; TRBD2 is a possible D gene (7 bases). Per the germline V gene, CDR1 is SQVTM and CDR2 is ANQGSEA. The CDR3 is made up of 14 amino acids. V lost 2 bases to trimming and J lost 6 bases, with 13 bases between them. The chain's CDR3 is CSVELQGRAGELFF. Written as DNA, the CDR3 is TGCAGCGTTGAACTTCAGGGGAGGGCCGGGGAGCTGTTTTTT.

This clonotype was detected only a few times. V gene TRBV5-1 combines with J gene TRBJ2-3; no firm D call. The CDR3 loop spans 11 amino acids. In germline, CDR1 is SGHRS, CDR2 YFSETQ. The V and J ends lost 4 bases and 5 bases respectively, with 5 bases between them. The CDR3 loop is CASSVQDTQYF. The CDR3, as DNA: TGCGCCAGCAGCGTTCAAGATACGCAGTATTTT.

The J gene is TRBJ2-7, the V gene TRBV15, with TRBD1 matching 7 bases. This CDR3 has 13 amino acids. CDR1 and CDR2 (germline): LNHNV, YYDKDF (reference sequence). J was trimmed by 3 bases and V by 11 bases; bases with no gene match: 10. The CDR3 nucleotides read TGTGCCTCCGCAATAAACAGGGGCTACGAGCAGTACGTC. It yields the protein CASAINRGYEQYV.

Many counts were recorded for this clonotype. V is TRBV10-3 and J is TRBJ1-5; no clear D. V was cut by 4 bases and J by 9 bases, with 13 bases left in between. The germline V gene has CDR1 ENHRY and CDR2 SYGVKD. This CDR3 comprises 13 residues. The CDR3 DNA reads as TGTGCCATCAGTGCCCAGGATTTTAGGCCCCAGCATTTT. This gives the protein CAISAQDFRPQHF.

Comment on this clonotype: Relative to the germline gene, one junction end is altered; a read error may explain this. The chain combines TRBV29-1 with TRBJ2-7, with no clear D. Germline CDR1 SQVTM, CDR2 ANQGSEA. CDR3 length equals 11 residues. The CDR3 bases are TGCAGCGTTAAAGAATCCTACGAGCAGTACTTC. It is translated as CSVKESYEQYF.

The genes are TRBV5-1 and TRBJ2-1, with 8 bases that match TRBD2. The germline gives CDR1 SGHRS, CDR2 YFSETQ. Trimming cost V 8 bases and J 5 bases; bases outside gene matches: 6. The CDR3 is 13 residues long. In DNA, the CDR3 is TGCGCCAGTACACTAGCGGTTAACAATGAGCAGTTCTTC. Amino acids: CASTLAVNNEQFF.

The sample holds one count of this clonotype. The chain has TRBV27 and TRBJ1-4; 8 nucleotides align to TRBD1. The CDR3 consists of 14 residues. Trimming removed 5 bases from V and 3 bases from J; junction bases left unmatched: 2. The V gene's germline CDR1 is MNHEY and CDR2 SMNVEV (reference sequence). This CDR3 is CASSNRGSNEKLFF. Here the CDR3 DNA reads TGTGCCAGCAGTAACAGGGGGTCTAATGAAAAACTGTTTTTT.

The chain employs TRBV20-1 and TRBJ1-1, with no clear D. The CDR3 has 13 residues. Looked up from germline, CDR1 is DFQATT and CDR2 is SNEGSKA (reference sequence). V was cut by 1 base and J by 1 base, with 7 bases left in between. CDR3 loop: CSARVRTNTEAFF. The CDR3 DNA follows: TGCAGTGCTAGAGTAAGGACGAACACTGAAGCTTTCTTT.

The chain is built from TRBV5-1 and TRBJ2-7, with 10 bases aligning to TRBD1. The CDR3 consists of 14 residues. J gave up 5 bases and V 0 bases, and 2 bases lay outside the gene matches. Germline V gene data show CDR1 as SGHRS and CDR2 as YFSETQ. CDR3 region: CASSLAGTGDEQYF. CDR3 coding DNA: TGCGCCAGCAGCTTGGCCGGGACAGGGGACGAGCAGTACTTC. Using reference TRBV5-1 and TRBJ2-7 for the parts outside the CDR3, the full variable domain is KAGVTQTPRYLIKTRGQQVTLSCSPISGHRSVSWYQQTPGQGLQFLFEYFSETQRNKGNFPGRFSGRQFSNSRSEMNVSTLELGDSALYLCASSLAGTGDEQYFGPGTRLTVT.

The chain employs TRBV6-5 and TRBJ1-1; D gene ambiguous. CDR3 length: 15 amino acids. V was trimmed by 2 bases and J by 4 bases, leaving 14 bases between them. Germline V gene data show CDR1 as MNHEY and CDR2 as SVGAGI. CDR3 nucleotides: TGTGCCAGCAGTTACCGGCCTCAGGTGAGCACTGAAGCTTTCTTT. Its translation: CASSYRPQVSTEAFF.

This clonotype showed up many times. The V and J genes are TRBV20-1 and TRBJ2-1; D not certain. V lost 0 bases and J lost 0, with 9 bases in between. In germline, CDR1 is DFQATT, CDR2 SNEGSKA (reference sequence). CDR3 size: 15 residues. CDR3 in DNA: TGCAGTGCTAGAGAGTTCCGGTACTCCTACAATGAGCAGTTCTTC. This gives the protein CSAREFRYSYNEQFF.

The rearrangement uses TRBV4-2 and TRBJ2-5; the D gene is possibly TRBD2 (6 bases). The length of the CDR3 is 14 residues. Per germline, CDR1 LGHNA and CDR2 YNFKEQ. Trimming left V 5 bases short and J 0 bases short, with 10 bases between. CDR3 in DNA: TGTGCCAGCAGCTCTGGGGGGTACCAAGAGACCCAGTACTTC. Its translation is CASSSGGYQETQYF.

The chain uses TRBV7-9 and TRBJ2-7; D is possibly TRBD1 or TRBD2 (5 bases each). With 1 base removed from V and 4 bases from J, the gap between germline ends came to 11 bases. From germline, CDR1 is SEHNR and CDR2 FQNEAQ (reference sequence). The CDR3 sequence is 14 residues long. CDR3 nucleotide sequence: TGTGCCAGCAGCTTAGGAGGGGAAGGATACGAGCAGTACGTC. Protein product: CASSLGGEGYEQYV.

The CDR3 here is CASSSSRTGLTRSYNEQFF. The CDR3, as DNA: TGTGCCAGCAGCTCCTCCCGGACAGGGTTGACTCGCTCCTACAATGAGCAGTTCTTC. The rearrangement uses TRBV7-9 and TRBJ2-1, with 8 bases identical to TRBD1. CDR3 size: 19 residues. Trimming removed 4 bases from V and 0 bases from J; junction bases left unmatched: 14. CDR1 is SEHNR, CDR2 FQNEAQ, per germline (reference sequence).

The chain uses TRBV12-3 or TRBV12-4 and TRBJ2-7; D unresolved. Trimming took off 4 bases at V and 6 bases at J, with 10 bases between the two ends. There are 12 residues in the CDR3. The CDR3: CASSSGSVEQYV. CDR3 in DNA: TGTGCCAGCAGTTCCGGTTCCGTCGAGCAGTACGTC.

The gene calls are TRBV18 and TRBJ2-1; TRBD1 agrees at 10 bases. Losses at the gene ends were 0 bases for V and 9 bases for J; bases not matched to a gene: 11. Per germline, CDR1 KGHSH and CDR2 LQKENI. The CDR3 contains 17 residues. The CDR3 sequence: CASSPPGRDRGLGEQFF. In DNA form, the CDR3 reads TGTGCCAGCTCACCACCGGGTCGGGACAGGGGTCTCGGTGAGCAGTTCTTC.

V and J are TRBV5-1 and TRBJ1-6; D is unresolved. Per the germline V gene, CDR1 is SGHRS and CDR2 is YFSETQ. The V end was cut by 0 bases, the J end by 0 bases, with 13 bases between. The CDR3 is 18 amino acids. The CDR3 sequence is CASSLDGQDRSYNSPLHF. In nucleotides, the CDR3 is TGCGCCAGCAGCTTGGATGGGCAAGATCGCTCCTATAATTCACCCCTCCACTTT.

The V gene is TRBV12-3 or TRBV12-4, the J gene TRBJ1-5; no firm D call. The CDR3 has 13 amino acids. Deletions cut 6 bases from V and 3 bases from J, with 9 bases between. CDR3 loop: CASSLRHNQPQHF. CDR3 coding DNA: TGTGCCAGCAGCCTGAGGCACAATCAGCCCCAGCATTTT.

In DNA, the CDR3 is TGTGCCAGCAGACAGGAGGCAGGGAGATTGAATCAGCCCCAGCATTTT. Amino acids: CASRQEAGRLNQPQHF. The chain employs TRBV4-2 and TRBJ1-5, with D possibly TRBD1 on 5 matching bases. CDR3 length: 16 residues. V gave up 6 bases and J gave up 4 bases, with 19 bases separating them. The germline gives CDR1 LGHNA, CDR2 YNFKEQ.